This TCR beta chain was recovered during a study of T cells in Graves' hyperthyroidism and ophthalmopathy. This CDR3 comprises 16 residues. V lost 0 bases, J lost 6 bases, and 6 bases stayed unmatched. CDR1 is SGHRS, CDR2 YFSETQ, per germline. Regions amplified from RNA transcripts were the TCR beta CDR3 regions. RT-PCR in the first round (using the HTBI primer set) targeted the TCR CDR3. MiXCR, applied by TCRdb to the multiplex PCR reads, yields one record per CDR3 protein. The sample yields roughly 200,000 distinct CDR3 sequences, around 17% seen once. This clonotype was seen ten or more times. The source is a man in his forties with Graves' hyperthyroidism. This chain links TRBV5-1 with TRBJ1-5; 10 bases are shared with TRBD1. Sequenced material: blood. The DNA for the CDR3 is TGCGCCAGCAGCTTGGATGGACAGGGGGTCGGTCAGCCCCAGCATTTT. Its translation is CASSLDGQGVGQPQHF.